This T cell receptor beta chain was identified in a study of blood T cell repertoires in COVID-19. Whole-study context: Samples taken during acute and convalescent COVID-19 were collected in the United States, Italy and Spain. Sources were T cells, B-cell-depleted T cells, or PBMCs; the material itself was cDNA or gDNA.

This CDR3 is built from 16 residues. V was cut by 9 bases and J by 6 bases, with 24 bases left in between. Germline CDR1 KGHDR, CDR2 SFDVKD. Methods used by the authors: Reference gene primer amplification gave estimated nucleated cell counts. Some clones are missing from TCRdb's copy, which holds only in-frame ones; the method was immunoSEQ multiplex PCR. That table supplies the V and J calls and clone size; D and trimming were determined from the DNA. The sample includes tens of thousands of clones, about 89% of them seen just once. The sequencing sample was made of peripheral blood. The source is a man in his fifties or sixties with acute or convalescent COVID-19. The chain couples TRBV24-1 to TRBJ2-3; D might be TRBD1 (6 bases). CDR3 DNA: TGTGCCACCGGGGACACCGGGACATCCTACCCTGATACGCAGTATTTT. Translation: CATGDTGTSYPDTQYF.